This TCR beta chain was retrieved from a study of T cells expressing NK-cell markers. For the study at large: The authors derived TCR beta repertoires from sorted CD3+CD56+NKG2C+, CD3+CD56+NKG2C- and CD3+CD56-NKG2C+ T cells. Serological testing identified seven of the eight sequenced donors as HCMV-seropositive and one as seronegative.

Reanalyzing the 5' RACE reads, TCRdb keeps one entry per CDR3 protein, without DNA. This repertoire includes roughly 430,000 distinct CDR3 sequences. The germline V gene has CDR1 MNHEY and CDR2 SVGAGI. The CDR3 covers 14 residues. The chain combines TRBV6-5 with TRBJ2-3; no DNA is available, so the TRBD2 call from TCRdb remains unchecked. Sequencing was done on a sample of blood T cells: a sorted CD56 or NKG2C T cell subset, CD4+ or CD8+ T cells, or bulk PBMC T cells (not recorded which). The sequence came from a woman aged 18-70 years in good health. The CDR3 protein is CASNLAGPRDTQYF.